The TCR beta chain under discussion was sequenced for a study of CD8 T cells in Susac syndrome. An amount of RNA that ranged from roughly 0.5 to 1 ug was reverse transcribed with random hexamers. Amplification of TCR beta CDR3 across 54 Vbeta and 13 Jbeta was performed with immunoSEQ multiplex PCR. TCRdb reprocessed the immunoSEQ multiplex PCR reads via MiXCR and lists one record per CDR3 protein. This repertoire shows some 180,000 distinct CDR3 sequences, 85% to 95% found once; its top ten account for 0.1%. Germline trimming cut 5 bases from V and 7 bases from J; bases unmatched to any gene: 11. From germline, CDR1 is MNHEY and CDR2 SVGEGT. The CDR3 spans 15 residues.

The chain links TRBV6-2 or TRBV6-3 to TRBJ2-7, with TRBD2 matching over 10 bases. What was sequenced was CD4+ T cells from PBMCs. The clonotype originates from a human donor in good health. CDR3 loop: CASSPLLPGLAEQYF. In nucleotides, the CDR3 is TGTGCCAGCAGTCCCCTACTCCCGGGACTAGCGGAGCAGTACTTC.